The 12 T cell receptor beta chains presented below share a single source sample, sequenced in a study of Graves' ophthalmopathy and Graves' hyperthyroidism. Amplification targeted the TCR beta CDR3 regions, with RNA transcripts as the source material. HTBI primers served in a first-round RT-PCR, which a second-round multiplex PCR followed. Each CDR3 protein gets one entry after TCRdb re-called the multiplex PCR reads with MiXCR. The sample lists 450,000 or so distinct CDR3 sequences; approximately 15% were seen once. Sequenced sample: blood. Receptor source: a woman under 40 with Graves' ophthalmopathy.

This clonotype occurred many times. Here the CDR3 DNA reads TGTGCCAGCCTGGCGACAGGGAGTTGGGCCAAAAACATTCAGTACTTC. Its translation is CASLATGSWAKNIQYF. The V and J genes are TRBV12-3 or TRBV12-4 and TRBJ2-4, with 7 nucleotides matching TRBD1. The CDR3 contains 16 residues. The trim removed 8 bases at V and 1 base at J, leaving 11 bases unmatched.

This clonotype was picked up a small number of times. The CDR3 sequence is CASTAGGAGQETQYF. CDR3 sequence (DNA): TGTGCCAGCACAGCGGGGGGGGCAGGGCAAGAGACCCAGTACTTC. The V call is TRBV13, the J call TRBJ2-5, with 10 bases matching TRBD2. The V gene end was trimmed by 7 bases and the J gene end by 2 bases; junction bases not matched to a gene: 7. Germline CDR1 and CDR2: PRHDT and FYEKMQ (reference sequence). This CDR3 spans 15 amino acids.

The sample holds many counts of this clonotype. The chain employs TRBV4-1 and TRBJ1-5, with D possibly matching TRBD1 (6 bases). The germline V gene has CDR1 MGHRA and CDR2 YSYEKL. V was clipped by 0 bases and J by 5 bases, with 14 bases between them. The CDR3 is made up of 16 amino acids. This CDR3 reads CASSQEQGFWDQPQHF. DNA for the CDR3: TGCGCCAGCAGCCAAGAACAGGGATTTTGGGATCAGCCCCAGCATTTT.

The chain recombines TRBV20-1 with TRBJ2-2; tentatively, D is TRBD2 (6 bases). Trimming cost V 4 bases and J 6 bases, with 12 bases left between them. Germline V lookup: CDR1 DFQATT, CDR2 SNEGSKA (reference sequence). The CDR3 is 13 residues long. This chain's CDR3 is CSATVGEAGELFF. The DNA of the CDR3 is TGCAGTGCTACCGTTGGGGAGGCCGGGGAGCTGTTTTTT.

This clonotype occurred many times. The chain joins TRBV12-3 or TRBV12-4 to TRBJ1-1; a possible D gene is TRBD1 (5 bases). The CDR3 is made up of 15 amino acids. Trimming removed 7 bases from V and 0 bases from J, with 15 bases in between. CDR3 protein: CASNQDGDLNTEAFF. CDR3 bases: TGTGCCAGCAACCAAGACGGGGACCTGAACACTGAAGCTTTCTTT.

There are many counts of this clonotype. The chain couples TRBV19 to TRBJ1-1; D unresolved. CDR1 LNHDA and CDR2 SQIVND come from the germline V gene (reference sequence). The length of the CDR3 is 13 residues. The germline V and J ends were trimmed by 5 bases and 5 bases, with 12 bases remaining between them. The CDR3 DNA follows: TGTGCCAGTAGTCAACGACCCGGGACTGAAGCTTTCTTT. This translates into CASSQRPGTEAFF.

J is TRBJ1-1 and V is TRBV28; weak D call: TRBD1 (6 bases). Trimming left V 8 bases short and J 3 bases short, with 19 bases between. Germline lookup yields CDR1 MDHEN and CDR2 SYDVKM. The CDR3 has 15 amino acids. The CDR3 protein is CASRTGGAGYTEAFF. In DNA form, the CDR3 reads TGTGCCAGCCGGACGGGGGGGGCAGGGTACACTGAAGCTTTCTTT.

This clonotype was seen more than once but under ten times. The chain uses TRBV28 and TRBJ2-5, with 15 positions matching TRBD2. Trimming took 7 bases from V and 6 from J; bases not matched to a gene: 9. The germline V gene has CDR1 MDHEN and CDR2 SYDVKM. The CDR3 contains 16 residues. CDR3 protein: CASNSGLAGGPKTQYF. As DNA, the CDR3 is TGTGCCAGCAATTCCGGACTAGCGGGGGGGCCGAAGACCCAGTACTTC.

This clonotype was counted many times. The V gene is TRBV7-2, the J gene TRBJ2-7; 12 bases match TRBD2. Germline trimming cut 6 bases from V and 7 bases from J; bases unmatched to any gene: 13. Germline CDR1 reads SGHTA; CDR2 reads FQGNSA. The CDR3 consists of 16 residues. The CDR3 nucleotides read TGTGCCAGCAGTCCAACCGGACTAGCGGGGAGGTGGGAGCAGTACTTC. Translating it yields CASSPTGLAGRWEQYF.

In this sample, this clonotype turned up many times. This chain connects TRBV6-4 to TRBJ2-5; no clear D. The CDR3 has 11 residues. The germline gives CDR1 MRHNA, CDR2 SNTAGT. V was cut by 5 bases and J by 7 bases, with 8 bases left in between. CDR3 sequence reads: CASSSVTTQYF. The CDR3 region has the DNA TGTGCCAGCAGTTCCGTGACGACCCAGTACTTC.

Concerning this clonotype itself: A much larger clone is a single base away; this may be a read error. The chain has TRBV2 and TRBJ1-5; TRBD1 aligns across 9 bases. The germline V gene has CDR1 SNHLY and CDR2 FYNNEI. The CDR3 is 15 residues long. The DNA for the CDR3 is TGTGCCAGCAGTGGGGACAGGGCCAGCAATCAGCCCCATCATTTT. Translating gives CASSGDRASNQPHHF.

Many counts were recorded for this clonotype. The chain employs TRBV19 and TRBJ1-5, with D possibly being TRBD1 (6 bases). Trimming stripped 3 bases from V and 7 bases from J, with 10 bases between. The CDR3 loop spans 13 amino acids. In germline, CDR1 is LNHDA, CDR2 SQIVND (reference sequence). The CDR3 DNA reads TGTGCCAGTAGTATGAAGAGGGGGCAGCCCCAGCATTTT. It yields the protein CASSMKRGQPQHF. The full variable domain, rest sourced from reference TRBV19 and TRBJ1-5, is DGGITQSPKYLFRKEGQNVTLSCEQNLNHDAMYWYRQDPGQGLRLIYYSQIVNDFQKGDIAEGYSVSREKKESFPLTVTSAQKNPTAFYLCASSMKRGQPQHFGDGTRLSIL.